This T cell receptor (beta chain) was identified during a study of OX40 agonist ivuxolimab in advanced cancers. Study at large: An agonistic anti-OX40 (CD134) antibody, ivuxolimab, was used to treat the patients. Patients enrolled in dose escalation were diagnosed with hepatocellular carcinoma, melanoma, renal cell or head and neck cancer.

Blood sampling took place at baseline, cycle 4 day 1, and cycle 7 day 1. The length of the CDR3 is 15 residues. The table came from immunoSEQ multiplex PCR; TCRdb's copy has only in-frame clones and leaves some out. The table lists roughly 100,000 clones, roughly 90% of them singletons. This chain links TRBV21-1 with TRBJ1-5. TRBV21-1 is shown as a pseudogene. The sample in question was CD4+ or CD8+ T cells sorted from blood, obtained in a trial of the OX40 agonist ivuxolimab. The TCR originated in an adult with an advanced solid tumor such as melanoma, head and neck, liver or kidney cancer. CDR3 nucleotides: TGTGCCAGCAGCAAATATTGGGTGAGCAATCAGCCCCAGCATTTT. This sequence encodes CASSKYWVSNQPQHF.